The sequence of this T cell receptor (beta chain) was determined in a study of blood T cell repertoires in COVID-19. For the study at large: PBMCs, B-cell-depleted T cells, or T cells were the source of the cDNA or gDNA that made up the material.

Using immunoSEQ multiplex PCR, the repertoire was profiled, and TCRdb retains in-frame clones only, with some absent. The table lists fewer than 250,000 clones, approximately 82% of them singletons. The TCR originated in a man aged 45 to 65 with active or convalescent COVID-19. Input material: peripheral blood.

Here the CDR3 reads CASSLEFAGKAFF. CDR3 coding DNA: TGTGCCAGCAGTTTGGAATTTGCGGGTAAAGCTTTCTTT. The gene calls are TRBV27 and TRBJ1-1; D is undetermined. The CDR3 runs 13 residues. CDR1 is MNHEY and CDR2 is SMNVEV in the germline V gene (reference sequence). V lost 3 bases and J lost 9, with 14 bases in between.